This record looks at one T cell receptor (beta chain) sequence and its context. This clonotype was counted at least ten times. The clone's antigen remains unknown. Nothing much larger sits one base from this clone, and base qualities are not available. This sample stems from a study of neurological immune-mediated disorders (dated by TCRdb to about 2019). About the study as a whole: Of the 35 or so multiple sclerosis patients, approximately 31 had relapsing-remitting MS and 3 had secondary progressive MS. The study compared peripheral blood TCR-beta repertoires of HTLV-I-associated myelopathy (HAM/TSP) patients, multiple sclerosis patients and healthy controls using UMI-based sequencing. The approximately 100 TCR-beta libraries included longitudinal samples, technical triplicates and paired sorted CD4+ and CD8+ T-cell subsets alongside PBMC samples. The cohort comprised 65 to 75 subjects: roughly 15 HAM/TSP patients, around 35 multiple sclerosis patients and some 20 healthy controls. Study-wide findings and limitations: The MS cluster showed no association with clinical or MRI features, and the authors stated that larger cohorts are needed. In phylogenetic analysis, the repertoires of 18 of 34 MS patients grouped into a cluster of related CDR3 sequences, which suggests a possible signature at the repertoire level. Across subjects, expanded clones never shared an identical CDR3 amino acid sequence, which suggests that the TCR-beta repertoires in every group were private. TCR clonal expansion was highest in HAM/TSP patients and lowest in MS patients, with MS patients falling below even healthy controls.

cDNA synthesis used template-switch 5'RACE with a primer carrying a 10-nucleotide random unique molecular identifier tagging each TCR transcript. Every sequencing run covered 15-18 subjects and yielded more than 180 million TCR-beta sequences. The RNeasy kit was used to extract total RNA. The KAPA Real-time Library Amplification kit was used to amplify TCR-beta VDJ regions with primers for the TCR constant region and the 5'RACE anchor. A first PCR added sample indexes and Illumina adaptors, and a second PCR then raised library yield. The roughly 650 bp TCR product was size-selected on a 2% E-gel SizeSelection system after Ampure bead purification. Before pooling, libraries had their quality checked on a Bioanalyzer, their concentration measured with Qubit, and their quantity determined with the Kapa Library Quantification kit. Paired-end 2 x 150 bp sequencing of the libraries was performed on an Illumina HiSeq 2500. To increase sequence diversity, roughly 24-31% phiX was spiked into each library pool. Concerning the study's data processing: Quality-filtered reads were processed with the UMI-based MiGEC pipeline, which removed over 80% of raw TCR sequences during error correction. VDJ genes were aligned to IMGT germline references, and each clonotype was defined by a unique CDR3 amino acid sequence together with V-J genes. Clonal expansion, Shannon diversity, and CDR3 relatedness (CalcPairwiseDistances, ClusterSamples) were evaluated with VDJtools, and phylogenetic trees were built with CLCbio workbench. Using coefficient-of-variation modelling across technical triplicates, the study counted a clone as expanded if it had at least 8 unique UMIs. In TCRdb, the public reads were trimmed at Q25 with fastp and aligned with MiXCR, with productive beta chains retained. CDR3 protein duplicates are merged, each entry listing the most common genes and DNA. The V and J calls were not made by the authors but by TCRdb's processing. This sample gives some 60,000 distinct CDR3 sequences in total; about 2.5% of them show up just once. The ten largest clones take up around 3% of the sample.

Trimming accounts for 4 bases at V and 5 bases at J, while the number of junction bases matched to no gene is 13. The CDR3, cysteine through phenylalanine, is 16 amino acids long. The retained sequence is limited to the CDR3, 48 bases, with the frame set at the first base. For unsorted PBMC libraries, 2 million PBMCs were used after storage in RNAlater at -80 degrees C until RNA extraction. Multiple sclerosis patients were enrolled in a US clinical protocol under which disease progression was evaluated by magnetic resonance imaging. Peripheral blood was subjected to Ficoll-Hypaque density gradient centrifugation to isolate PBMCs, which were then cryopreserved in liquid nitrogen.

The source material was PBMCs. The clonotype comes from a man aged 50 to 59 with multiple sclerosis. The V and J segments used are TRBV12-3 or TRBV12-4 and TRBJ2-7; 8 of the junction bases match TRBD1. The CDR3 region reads CASSSGTGPRLNEQYF. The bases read TGTGCCAGCAGTTCAGGGACAGGTCCAAGGTTGAACGAGCAGTACTTC.